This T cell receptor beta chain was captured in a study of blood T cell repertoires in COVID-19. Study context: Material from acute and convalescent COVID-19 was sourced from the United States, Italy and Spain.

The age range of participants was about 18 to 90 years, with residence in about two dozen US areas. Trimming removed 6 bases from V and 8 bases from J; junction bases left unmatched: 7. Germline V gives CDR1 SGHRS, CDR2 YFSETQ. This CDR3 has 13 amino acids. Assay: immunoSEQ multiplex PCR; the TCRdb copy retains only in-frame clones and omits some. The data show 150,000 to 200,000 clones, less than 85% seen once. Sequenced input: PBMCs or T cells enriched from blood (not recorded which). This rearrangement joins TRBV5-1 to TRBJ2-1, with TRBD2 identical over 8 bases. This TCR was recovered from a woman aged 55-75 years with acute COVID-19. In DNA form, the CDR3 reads TGCGCCAGCAAGGGACTAGTGGGGGATGAGCAGTTCTTC. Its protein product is CASKGLVGDEQFF.